The clone carrying this T cell receptor beta chain has a count of ten or more. The time point denotes: newly diagnosed GD, antithyroid drugs for less than 3 months. PBMC-extracted RNA yielded the TCR library. This entry is derived from a study of regulatory T cells in long-lasting Graves disease. Both iRepertoire HTBI primers and Arm-PCR of CDR3 regions were used to build the TCR beta libraries. Each CDR3 protein gets one entry after TCRdb re-called the multiplex PCR reads with MiXCR. The repertoire holds 350,000 to 450,000 distinct CDR3 sequences, with 15% as singletons. J gave up 0 bases and V 1 base, and 5 bases lay outside the gene matches. Germline CDR1 reads SGHTA; CDR2 reads FQGNSA. The CDR3 has 16 residues. This sample also appeared in a second study, on T cells in Graves' hyperthyroidism and ophthalmopathy.

This receptor was obtained from a woman in her forties with Graves disease. This specimen consisted of peripheral blood mononuclear cells (PBMCs), obtained at new diagnosis, from a patient treated with antithyroid drugs. The gene calls are TRBV7-2 and TRBJ1-1; 7 nucleotides line up with TRBD1. For the CDR3, the DNA is TGTGCCAGCAGCTTAGGAGGGGGACAGATGAACACTGAAGCTTTCTTT. This sequence encodes CASSLGGGQMNTEAFF.